This T cell receptor beta chain was recovered during a study of regulatory T cells in long-lasting Graves disease. To note about this clonotype: Its antigen is still unknown. A read error likely explains this, since a far larger clone differs by one base.

Study results and caveats: In persistent patients, shared public clonotypes (around 2,500) outnumbered those in new patients (about 970). Segments TRBV28, TRBJ1-2 and TRBJ2-5 showed preferential usage in persistent disease.

The CDR3 is 15 amino acids. Germline V gives CDR1 MNHNS, CDR2 SASEGT. Noted time point: newly diagnosed GD, antithyroid drugs for less than 3 months. Preparation of the TCR library used RNA extracted from PBMCs. Those enrolled as patients came out of an endocrinology department in Xi'an, China. Building of the TCR beta libraries involved iRepertoire HTBI primers and Arm-PCR of CDR3 regions. TCRdb reanalysed the multiplex PCR reads using MiXCR and keeps one entry per CDR3 protein. The sample carries a few hundred thousand distinct CDR3 sequences, approximately 20% recorded once. The sample in question was peripheral blood mononuclear cells (PBMCs), obtained at new diagnosis, from a patient treated with antithyroid drugs. The chain links TRBV6-1 to TRBJ2-1; 8 nucleotides align to TRBD2. The TCR sequence derives from a female donor with Graves disease. CDR3 coding DNA: TGTGCCAGCAGCCAAGATCCCCTAGCGGGCTATGAGCGGTTCTTC. Its translation: CASSQDPLAGYERFF.